This T cell receptor (beta chain) was sequenced during a study of T cell clonotyping in hematopoietic cell transplantation. Study conclusions and caveats: Recipient TCR diversity dropped after transplant; expanded clonotypes rose from day 30 to 180.

Sequencing was performed with immunoSEQ multiplex PCR; in TCRdb, only in-frame clones are kept and a portion is missing. The table records 9,500 to 15,000 clones, roughly 89% of them present only once. A remark on this clone: What it recognizes is unknown.

Per germline, CDR1 SGHAT and CDR2 FQNNGV. This CDR3 is 15 amino acids long. V lost 1 base and J 7 bases, leaving 14 bases between the germline ends. What was sequenced was peripheral blood mononuclear cells. The chain uses TRBV11-2 and TRBJ2-1, with TRBD2 as a possible D gene (6 bases). The source of this sequence is a human donor who either received an allogeneic hematopoietic cell transplant for a myeloid malignancy or was a related donor (not recorded which). Some clones in this sample may be carry-over from other donors' samples. The CDR3 region is CASSLGRVGGNEQFF. In nucleotides, the CDR3 is TGTGCCAGCAGCTTAGGACGGGTAGGAGGGAATGAGCAGTTCTTC.